This record covers a single T cell receptor (beta chain). The antigen remains undetermined. The assay was immunoSEQ multiplex PCR, and TCRdb's table has in-frame clones only and misses some. The data contain about 14,000 clones, just under 80% of them singletons. The data were obtained in a study of OX40 agonist ivuxolimab in advanced cancers. Looking at the study overall: Ivuxolimab, an antibody that agonizes OX40 (CD134), was administered to the patients.

Whole-study findings and limits: Some nonresponders also had low normalized T-cell clonal expansion.

V dropped 4 bases and J dropped 4 bases, with 16 bases sitting between them. Per germline, CDR1 SNHLY and CDR2 FYNNEI. This CDR3 has 15 residues. Enrollment shut out patients with autoimmune disease history or systemic immunosuppression. The sequence was collected from an adult with an advanced solid tumor such as melanoma, head and neck, liver or kidney cancer. V usage is TRBV2 and J usage is TRBJ1-2; tentatively, D is TRBD1 (5 bases). The source material was CD4+ or CD8+ T cells sorted from blood, sampled in a trial of the OX40 agonist ivuxolimab. The CDR3 bases are TGTGCCAGCAGTGTAAGGGAGGGGCTTAGCTATGGCTACACCTTC. Translated: CASSVREGLSYGYTF.